This entry lists 29 T cell receptor beta chains sequenced from one sample in a study of cytotoxic CD8 clonotypes in ibrutinib-treated CLL. Sequencing used immunoSEQ multiplex PCR; TCRdb keeps in-frame clones, though not all of them. The sample consists of some 300,000 clones, about 80% of them appearing once. The sequencing used PBMCs, collected before ibrutinib treatment. These TCRs come from a human donor with chronic lymphocytic leukemia.

The chain is built from TRBV29-1 and TRBJ2-5; D is ambiguous. V lost 3 bases and J lost 0, with 5 bases in between. CDR3 size: 12 residues. Germline CDR1 is SQVTM and CDR2 is ANQGSEA. The CDR3 bases are TGCAGCGTTGACCCATACCAAGAGACCCAGTACTTC. Amino acid sequence: CSVDPYQETQYF.

V gene TRBV7-2 combines with J gene TRBJ1-2, with D maybe TRBD1 (6 bases). Germline V gene lookup returns CDR1 SGHTA and CDR2 FQGNSA. The germline V and J ends were trimmed by 5 bases and 8 bases, with 21 bases remaining between them. CDR3 size: 15 residues. The chain's CDR3 is CASSPTGVGARGYTF. The CDR3 DNA is TGTGCCAGCAGCCCGACCGGGGTGGGGGCGAGAGGCTACACCTTC.

This clone was picked up one time. The rearrangement links TRBV7-9 to TRBJ2-3; D is possibly TRBD1 or TRBD2 (5 bases each). The CDR3 spans 17 residues. Trimming took off 5 bases at V and 2 bases at J, with 20 bases between the two ends. Germline V gene data show CDR1 as SEHNR and CDR2 as FQNEAQ (reference sequence). In nucleotides, the CDR3 is TGTGCCAGCAGCAAAAAAGGCCGGGACCAATTCACAGATACGCAGTATTTT. Its protein is CASSKKGRDQFTDTQYF. Full variable domain (remainder filled in from reference TRBV7-9 and TRBJ2-3): DTGVSQNPRHKITKRGQNVTFRCDPISEHNRLYWYRQTLGQGPEFLTYFQNEAQLEKSRLLSDRFSAERPKGSFSTLEIQRTEQGDSAMYLCASSKKGRDQFTDTQYFGPGTRLTVL.

The J gene is TRBJ2-7, the V gene TRBV4-3; 7 nucleotides agree with TRBD1. CDR1 and CDR2 from the germline V gene are LGHNA and YSLEER. This CDR3 has 17 amino acids. V shed 0 bases and J 1 base; nucleotides not matched to a gene: 9. In DNA, the CDR3 is TGCGCCAGCAGCCAAGATATTGCCAGGGGGTTTTCCTACGAGCAGTACTTC. Protein: CASSQDIARGFSYEQYF.

This clone showed up just once. CDR3 nucleotide sequence: TGTGCCAGCAGTTACCCGACTAGCGGGTTCTACAATGAGCAGTTCTTC. Translation: CASSYPTSGFYNEQFF. V is TRBV6-6 and J is TRBJ2-1; 10 bases agree with TRBD2. V shed 2 bases, J shed 3 bases, and the junction held 4 bases outside the gene matches. CDR1 and CDR2 (germline): MNHNY, SVGAGI (reference sequence). There are 16 residues in the CDR3.

Only a few counts were recorded for this clone. V is TRBV7-2 and J is TRBJ2-5, with D uncertain. Trimming took 1 base from V and 4 from J, leaving 7 bases between them. The CDR3 runs 13 residues. Germline V lookup: CDR1 SGHTA, CDR2 FQGNSA. The CDR3 sequence is CASSLVALETQYF. For the CDR3, the DNA is TGTGCCAGCAGCTTAGTGGCCTTAGAGACCCAGTACTTC.

The rearrangement uses TRBV6-5 and TRBJ2-3, with a tentative D call TRBD2 (6 bases). Germline-derived CDR1 and CDR2 are MNHEY and SVGAGI. This CDR3 contains 14 residues. Deletions cut 6 bases from V and 4 bases from J, with 14 bases between. In DNA, the CDR3 is TGTGCCAGCAGGGGACTTAACACTGCAGATACGCAGTATTTT. Translated, it gives CASRGLNTADTQYF.

The CDR3 sequence: CASSRKGGQAPGDQPQHF. The CDR3 bases are TGTGCCAGCAGCCGAAAAGGGGGACAGGCGCCCGGGGATCAGCCCCAGCATTTT. The chain is built from TRBV4-2 and TRBJ1-5, with 8 nucleotides matching TRBD1. J gave up 5 bases and V 4 bases, and 16 bases lay outside the gene matches. Germline CDR1 LGHNA, CDR2 YNFKEQ. The CDR3 totals 18 residues.

The chain recombines TRBV5-1 with TRBJ2-1; a weak D match, TRBD1 (6 bases). Germline V gene data show CDR1 as SGHRS and CDR2 as YFSETQ. Trimming cost V 1 base and J 8 bases, with 16 bases left between them. The length of the CDR3 is 15 residues. CDR3 DNA: TGCGCCAGCAGCTTGATCGGCAGGGGAAACGATGAGCAGTTCTTC. Residues: CASSLIGRGNDEQFF.

The CDR3 loop reads CASSPLHSQETQYF. As DNA, the CDR3 is TGTGCCAGCAGTCCGCTGCACAGCCAAGAGACCCAGTACTTC. The chain carries TRBV27 and TRBJ2-5; D unresolved. Germline V lookup: CDR1 MNHEY, CDR2 SMNVEV (reference sequence). The V end was cut by 5 bases, the J end by 1 base, with 11 bases between. The CDR3 runs 14 residues.

V gene TRBV7-9 combines with J gene TRBJ2-7; D is unclear. The CDR3 sequence is 13 residues long. Trimming took 5 bases from V and 2 from J, leaving 10 bases between them. The germline V gene has CDR1 SEHNR and CDR2 FQNEAQ (reference sequence). In DNA, the CDR3 is TGTGCCAGCAGCCACCCCGCGACCTACGAGCAGTACTTC. The encoded protein is CASSHPATYEQYF. The full variable domain, rest sourced from reference TRBV7-9 and TRBJ2-7, is DTGVSQNPRHKITKRGQNVTFRCDPISEHNRLYWYRQTLGQGPEFLTYFQNEAQLEKSRLLSDRFSAERPKGSFSTLEIQRTEQGDSAMYLCASSHPATYEQYFGPGTRLTVT.

This chain links TRBV5-4 with TRBJ2-1; D uncertain. Germline CDR1 SGHNT, CDR2 YYREEE (reference sequence). CDR3 length: 15 amino acids. Trimming stripped 0 bases from V and 4 bases from J, with 11 bases between. In DNA, the CDR3 is TGTGCCAGCAGCTTGGACTCCGTCAGGTACAATGAGCAGTTCTTC. This codes for CASSLDSVRYNEQFF.

This chain joins TRBV7-2 and TRBJ2-1; D is possibly TRBD2 (6 bases). This CDR3 is built from 18 residues. Between the trimmed V and J ends, which lost 2 bases and 5 bases, there was a span of 22 bases. Germline V gives CDR1 SGHTA, CDR2 FQGNSA. DNA for the CDR3: TGTGCCAGCAGCTTAAAAAATCGGACTATACTCAGGGACAATGAGCAGTTCTTC. Translated, it gives CASSLKNRTILRDNEQFF.

This rearrangement joins TRBV9 to TRBJ1-5, with TRBD1 as a possible D gene (5 bases). The CDR3 covers 13 residues. Germline loops: CDR1 SGDLS, CDR2 YYNGEE. V lost 7 bases and J lost 8, with 16 bases in between. DNA for the CDR3: TGTGCCAGCTCCCGGTGGGGGGAAAAGCCCCAGCATTTT. Its protein product is CASSRWGEKPQHF. The full variable domain, its missing parts supplied by reference TRBV9 and TRBJ1-5, is DSGVTQTPKHLITATGQRVTLRCSPRSGDLSVYWYQQSLDQGLQFLIQYYNGEERAKGNILERFSAQQFPDLHSELNLSSLELGDSALYFCASSRWGEKPQHFGDGTRLSIL.

CDR3 sequence reads: CASSFGGAYEQYF. The CDR3 DNA reads as TGTGCCAGCAGCTTTGGAGGAGCCTACGAGCAGTACTTC. The genes are TRBV11-3 and TRBJ2-7; possible D gene TRBD2, 5 bases. CDR1 and CDR2 (germline): SGHNT, YENEEA. V lost 3 bases and J 2 bases, leaving 8 bases between the germline ends. The CDR3 has 13 residues.

The CDR3 region has the DNA TGCAGCGTTGAAGGCCGCCAGGGAGGCACAGATACGCAGTATTTT. It is translated as CSVEGRQGGTDTQYF. V usage is TRBV29-1 and J usage is TRBJ2-3, with D possibly being TRBD1 or TRBD2 (5 bases each). Trimming removed 1 base from V and 1 base from J, with 12 bases in between. Germline V gene sequence: CDR1 SQVTM, CDR2 ANQGSEA. The CDR3 loop spans 15 amino acids.

This chain uses TRBV5-6 with TRBJ1-2, with a weak D call TRBD1 (5 bases). V lost 0 bases and J 7 bases, leaving 19 bases between the germline ends. This CDR3 is built from 16 residues. Looked up from germline, CDR1 is SGHDT and CDR2 is YYEEEE. This CDR3 reads CASSLDAREYVSGYTF. In nucleotides, the CDR3 is TGTGCCAGCAGCTTGGACGCCAGGGAATACGTCTCTGGCTACACCTTC.

The chain combines TRBV30 with TRBJ2-4; 9 positions match TRBD2. This CDR3 region has 14 residues. Trimming at V came to 3 bases and at J to 5 bases, leaving 5 bases not matched to a gene. Germline V lookup: CDR1 GTSNPN, CDR2 SVGIG (reference sequence). The CDR3 DNA follows: TGTGCCTGGAGCGGCGGGAGGGGGGAAAACATTCAGTACTTC. This encodes CAWSGGRGENIQYF.

The gene calls are TRBV5-6 and TRBJ2-7; the D gene is possibly TRBD2 (6 bases). CDR3 length: 14 amino acids. V was trimmed by 2 bases and J by 0 bases, leaving 9 bases between them. Germline V CDR1 and CDR2: SGHDT, YYEEEE. The CDR3 spells CASSFVGGSYEQYF. As DNA, the CDR3 is TGTGCCAGCAGCTTTGTGGGAGGCTCCTACGAGCAGTACTTC.

CDR3 sequence: CASSSWTGRTGYTF. Here the CDR3 DNA reads TGTGCCAGCAGCTCTTGGACAGGGAGGACTGGCTACACCTTC. The V and J genes are TRBV7-2 and TRBJ1-2, with TRBD1 matching 8 bases. With V trimmed by 4 bases and J by 7 bases, 8 bases remained unmatched. CDR3 length: 14 amino acids. Germline loops: CDR1 SGHTA, CDR2 FQGNSA.

A few counts support this clone. V usage is TRBV28 and J usage is TRBJ2-2; 11 bases fit TRBD2. The length of the CDR3 is 16 residues. V was clipped by 5 bases and J by 2 bases; unmatched bases: 4. CDR1 MDHEN and CDR2 SYDVKM come from the germline V gene. The DNA of the CDR3 is TGTGCCAGCAGTGAGGGACTAGCGGTCAACACCGGGGAGCTGTTTTTT. Translation gives CASSEGLAVNTGELFF.

The chain is built from TRBV9 and TRBJ1-2; D not certain. Germline CDR1 SGDLS, CDR2 YYNGEE. V shed 0 bases and J shed 1 base, with 7 bases lying between them. The CDR3 totals 14 residues. The CDR3 DNA follows: TGTGCCAGCAGCGTAGGTAACAGTAACTATGGCTACACCTTC. The encoded protein is CASSVGNSNYGYTF.

The chain couples TRBV5-1 to TRBJ2-3; D gene ambiguous. Germline V lookup: CDR1 SGHRS, CDR2 YFSETQ. The V gene lost 0 bases and the J gene lost 1 base, with 9 bases spanning the gap. The CDR3 runs 15 residues. CDR3 nucleotide sequence: TGCGCCAGCAGCTTGGGTGGGTATCGCACAGATACGCAGTATTTT. Translating gives CASSLGGYRTDTQYF.

This sequence joins TRBV6-4 and TRBJ2-7, with TRBD2 matching 8 bases. Trimming cost V 3 bases and J 6 bases; bases outside gene matches: 4. Germline V gene lookup returns CDR1 MRHNA and CDR2 SNTAGT. The CDR3 runs to 13 residues. The CDR3 DNA is TGTGCCAGCAGTGAACGGGAGGGCCTCGAGCAGTACTTC. Translation gives CASSEREGLEQYF.

This rearrangement joins TRBV7-8 to TRBJ2-1, with TRBD2 matching over 7 bases. There are 16 residues in the CDR3. Germline CDR1 and CDR2: SGHVS and FQNEAQ. With 2 bases clipped from V and 5 bases from J, the junction kept 9 bases outside the gene matches. The CDR3 is CASSLSGLAENNEQFF. CDR3 sequence (DNA): TGTGCCAGCAGCTTATCTGGCCTAGCGGAAAACAATGAGCAGTTCTTC. Combining the CDR3 with reference TRBV7-8 and TRBJ2-1 gives the whole variable domain GAGVSQSPRYKVAKRGQDVALRCDPISGHVSLFWYQQALGQGPEFLTYFQNEAQLDKSGLPSDRFFAERPEGSVSTLKIQRTQQEDSAVYLCASSLSGLAENNEQFFGPGTRLTVL.

Worth noting for this clone: This sample also contains other DNA sequences that code for the same CDR3. V gene TRBV4-2 combines with J gene TRBJ1-2; D ambiguous. Per germline, CDR1 LGHNA and CDR2 YNFKEQ. This CDR3 is built from 12 residues. Trimming shortened V by 0 bases and J by 5 bases, and 4 bases separated the two germline ends. DNA for the CDR3: TGTGCCAGCAGCCAAGACAGATATGGCTACACCTTC. Amino acids: CASSQDRYGYTF.

This chain uses TRBV7-3 with TRBJ2-1, with D maybe TRBD1 (6 bases). Trimming removed 2 bases at V and 9 bases at J, with 17 bases between. Germline assignment: CDR1 SGHTA and CDR2 FQGTGA. The length of the CDR3 is 15 residues. The CDR3 spells CASSLGQGKAGEQFF. The CDR3 DNA sequence: TGTGCCAGCAGCTTAGGGCAGGGGAAGGCGGGTGAGCAGTTCTTC.

The genes are TRBV6-4 and TRBJ2-1; 10 nucleotides align to TRBD2. Per germline, CDR1 MRHNA and CDR2 SNTAGT. The V gene end was trimmed by 6 bases and the J gene end by 4 bases; junction bases not matched to a gene: 6. The CDR3 has 15 residues. The CDR3 loop is CASRELAGPYNEQFF. CDR3 DNA sequence: TGTGCCAGCAGGGAACTAGCGGGGCCTTACAATGAGCAGTTCTTC.

This rearrangement joins TRBV6-6 to TRBJ2-7; D is perhaps TRBD1 (6 bases). The CDR3 consists of 15 residues. V lost 0 bases and J lost 4, with 13 bases in between. Germline V gene data show CDR1 as MNHNY and CDR2 as SVGAGI (reference sequence). This CDR3 reads CASSYSGTKRYEQYF. The CDR3 coding sequence is TGTGCCAGCAGTTACTCAGGGACAAAACGGTACGAGCAGTACTTC.